Listed below are T cell receptor beta chains from one sample, sequenced in a study of cytomegalovirus exposure and HLA in healthy donors. Here immunoSEQ multiplex PCR was the method, and the copy in TCRdb shows in-frame clones only, minus some. In total, the table holds around 97,000 clones. What was sequenced was PBMCs. The source is a middle-aged man in good health and CMV-seronegative. Both conserved end residues are part of each CDR3.

v_gene: TRBV4-1
CDR3aa: CASSQGLASGGLTGELFF

v_gene: TRBV14
CDR3aa: CASSQDRRLAGRLSDTQYF

v_gene: TRBV6-5
CDR3aa: CASSYSQQAGVEQYF

v_gene: TRBV28
CDR3aa: CASSSGQGSYGYTF

v_gene: TRBV4-3
CDR3aa: CASSQGDRHASDTQYF

v_gene: TRBV10-3
CDR3aa: CAISGIMRLGGAFEQYF

v_gene: TRBV27
CDR3aa: CATLSRETQYF

v_gene: TRBV30
CDR3aa: CAWSLTGWPPGANVLTF

v_gene: TRBV9
CDR3aa: CASSAGAGVRMHEQFF

v_gene: TRBV10-3
CDR3aa: CAISPGTGSYEQYF

v_gene: TRBV2
CDR3aa: CASTLRSGVNEQFF

v_gene: TRBV19
CDR3aa: CASSPFGTGGYYGYTF

v_gene: TRBV19
CDR3aa: CASRSTEAFF

v_gene: TRBV29-1
CDR3aa: CSVEPGTSPYEQYF

v_gene: TRBV28
CDR3aa: CASSILQGAGELFF

v_gene: TRBV20-1
CDR3aa: CSAKNTGELFF

v_gene: TRBV10-2
CDR3aa: CASRATTGGIGYTF

v_gene: TRBV19
CDR3aa: CASSISEGYTF

v_gene: TRBV4-1
CDR3aa: CASSQGQGITYEQYF

v_gene: TRBV28
CDR3aa: CGSGLAGFEQYF

v_gene: TRBV30
CDR3aa: CAWSTGASSYNSPLHF

v_gene: TRBV6-5
CDR3aa: CASSAGPRQAFF

v_gene: TRBV6-5
CDR3aa: CASGASPAGANVLTF

v_gene: TRBV6-5
CDR3aa: CASSGGDVSNQPQHF

v_gene: TRBV7-2
CDR3aa: CASSLTGTGGWSYEQYF

v_gene: TRBV4-3
CDR3aa: CASSQLTGGTYEQYF

v_gene: TRBV7-9
CDR3aa: CASSPIGQGPSYEQYF

v_gene: TRBV4-3
CDR3aa: CASRARGSEKLFF

v_gene: TRBV27
CDR3aa: CASSLAGNSYEQYF

v_gene: TRBV6-5
CDR3aa: CASSYGGGRGYEQYF

v_gene: TRBV5-1
CDR3aa: CASSLGSTGAHEQYF

v_gene: TRBV7-8
CDR3aa: CASSLASFPPLAGGVTDTQYF

v_gene: TRBV28
CDR3aa: CASSWTGGIDQPQHF

v_gene: TRBV14
CDR3aa: CASSQDPGGTDTQYF

v_gene: TRBV7-2
CDR3aa: CASDRDRVGGYTF

v_gene: TRBV7-9
CDR3aa: CASSLASSGSRYNEQFF

v_gene: TRBV12-5
CDR3aa: CASGLVDRVHRESGFLAKNIQYF

v_gene: TRBV7-9
CDR3aa: CASGTSGGHNEQFF

v_gene: TRBV7-9
CDR3aa: CASTRDQGQGYSNQPQHF

v_gene: TRBV4-1
CDR3aa: CASSQDLGTGWVGGEKLFF

v_gene: TRBV11-3
CDR3aa: CASSATRGTGSSYNEQFF

v_gene: TRBV5-5
CDR3aa: CASSFTSGGHTGELFF

v_gene: TRBV7-2
CDR3aa: CASSPGGYNEQFF

v_gene: TRBV15
CDR3aa: CATSWRQGWNSPLHF

v_gene: TRBV30
CDR3aa: CAWGRTGNEQFF

v_gene: TRBV7-8
CDR3aa: CASSLTTGSYEQYF

v_gene: TRBV5-1
CDR3aa: CASSLGGGAETQYF

v_gene: TRBV9
CDR3aa: CASSVQAGLSTDTQYF